These 5 T cell receptor beta chains were sequenced from one sample in a study of CD8 T cells in ankylosing spondylitis. TCRdb fed the 5' RACE reads into MiXCR, producing one record per CDR3 protein. The sample has about 240,000 distinct CDR3 sequences, roughly 10% seen once. The sequencing sample was made of blood, either unsorted or a sorted T cell fraction (not recorded which). The receptors here all came from a male donor with ankylosing spondylitis or in good health (not recorded which).

This clonotype was seen ten or more times. The CDR3 region has the DNA TGTGCCAGCAGCTTGAGGAACAATGAGCAGTTCTTC. It specifies CASSLRNNEQFF. The chain links TRBV5-6 to TRBJ2-1; D is ambiguous. The germline V and J ends were trimmed by 1 base and 5 bases, with 4 bases remaining between them. Germline-derived CDR1 and CDR2 are SGHDT and YYEEEE. This CDR3 region has 12 residues.

To note about this clonotype: This may be a read error, as it is one base from a much larger clone. CDR3 loop: CASGAPGSGSNEQFF. The CDR3 bases are TGTGCCAGCGGCGCTCCAGGGAGTGGGAGCAATGAGCAGTTCTTC. The rearrangement uses TRBV9 and TRBJ2-1; D possibly uses TRBD1 or TRBD2 (5 bases each). The CDR3 sequence is 15 residues long. The germline V and J ends were trimmed by 7 bases and 6 bases, with 20 bases remaining between them. In germline, CDR1 is SGDLS, CDR2 YYNGEE.

There are many counts of this clonotype. This rearrangement joins TRBV5-1 to TRBJ2-2; 8 bases map to TRBD2. Germline V gene lookup returns CDR1 SGHRS and CDR2 YFSETQ. Trimming at V came to 2 bases and at J to 2 bases, leaving 2 bases not matched to a gene. The CDR3 sequence is 15 residues long. The DNA for the CDR3 is TGCGCCAGCAGCTTAGCGGGAGAAAACACCGGGGAGCTGTTTTTT. This translates into CASSLAGENTGELFF. The whole variable domain, remainder taken from reference TRBV5-1 and TRBJ2-2, is KAGVTQTPRYLIKTRGQQVTLSCSPISGHRSVSWYQQTPGQGLQFLFEYFSETQRNKGNFPGRFSGRQFSNSRSEMNVSTLELGDSALYLCASSLAGENTGELFFGEGSRLTVL.

This clonotype was counted ten times or more. The chain has TRBV21-1 and TRBJ2-1. TRBV21-1 is tagged as a pseudogene. This CDR3 comprises 14 residues. The CDR3 DNA follows: TGTGCCAGCAGTCGACAGGGCCCCTACAATGAGCAGTTCTTC. It encodes CASSRQGPYNEQFF.

The chain is built from TRBV7-9 and TRBJ2-3, with a weak D call TRBD1 (5 bases). V was clipped by 3 bases and J by 2 bases, with 15 bases between them. CDR3 length equals 16 residues. The V gene's germline CDR1 is SEHNR and CDR2 FQNEAQ (reference sequence). The CDR3 spells CASSLWGPEHTDTQYF. DNA of the CDR3: TGTGCCAGCAGCTTGTGGGGCCCTGAACACACAGATACGCAGTATTTT.